Below, 27 T cell receptor beta chains from the same sample are listed, as sequenced in a study of blood T cell repertoires in COVID-19. Measured with immunoSEQ multiplex PCR; TCRdb has only the in-frame clones, and not every one. The table lists approximately 85,000 clones, more than 80% of them singletons. Source material: peripheral blood. These receptors were taken from a man in his forties or fifties with active or convalescent COVID-19.

The V call is TRBV11-2, the J call TRBJ2-1, with no clear D. The CDR3 runs to 12 residues. Germline V gives CDR1 SGHAT, CDR2 FQNNGV. V was clipped by 3 bases and J by 12 bases, with 12 bases between them. CDR3 residues: CASSFPTPGQFF. Here the CDR3 DNA reads TGTGCCAGCAGCTTCCCTACCCCCGGGCAGTTCTTC.

The rearrangement links TRBV5-1 to TRBJ1-1; D unresolved. CDR3 length equals 13 residues. Germline lookup yields CDR1 SGHRS and CDR2 YFSETQ. V dropped 5 bases and J dropped 1 base, with 9 bases sitting between them. This chain's CDR3 is CASRETSNTEAFF. In DNA form, the CDR3 reads TGCGCCAGCAGAGAGACATCGAACACTGAAGCTTTCTTT.

The gene calls are TRBV19 and TRBJ1-5, with no clear D. The CDR3 extends over 13 amino acids. The ends were cut back, 5 bases at V and 11 bases at J, with 16 bases in the middle. Germline CDR1 LNHDA, CDR2 SQIVND (reference sequence). CDR3 region: CASSPLERSAQHF. Here the CDR3 DNA reads TGTGCCAGTAGTCCCCTTGAAAGATCAGCCCAGCATTTT.

This sequence joins TRBV5-1 and TRBJ1-4, with D perhaps TRBD1 (6 bases). This CDR3 has 15 amino acids. CDR1 is SGHRS, CDR2 YFSETQ, per germline. Between the trimmed V and J ends, which lost 0 bases and 0 bases, there was a span of 6 bases. The CDR3 DNA reads as TGCGCCAGCAGCTTGGGGACAGCAACTAATGAAAAACTGTTTTTT. Translating gives CASSLGTATNEKLFF.

This clone occurred once. V usage is TRBV28 and J usage is TRBJ2-5; D might be TRBD2 (5 bases). The V and J ends lost 3 bases and 5 bases respectively, with 16 bases between them. This CDR3 spans 15 amino acids. In germline, CDR1 is MDHEN, CDR2 SYDVKM. Here the CDR3 DNA reads TGTGCCAGCAGTTTTGACTACTCTAGTGTGGAGACCCAGTACTTC. It specifies CASSFDYSSVETQYF.

The genes are TRBV30 and TRBJ2-2, with 7 bases lining up with TRBD2. CDR1 is GTSNPN, CDR2 SVGIG, per germline (reference sequence). There are 13 residues in the CDR3. V gave up 7 bases and J gave up 4 bases; unmatched junction bases: 6. In nucleotides, the CDR3 is TGTGCCTTCCGGACTAGGATCACCGGGGAGCTGTTTTTT. Translation: CAFRTRITGELFF.

The chain joins TRBV28 to TRBJ2-5; no clear D gene. V was shortened by 6 bases and J by 3 bases, with 11 bases between the two germline ends. Germline lookup yields CDR1 MDHEN and CDR2 SYDVKM. The length of the CDR3 is 13 residues. The CDR3: CASSSSGEETQYF. In DNA, the CDR3 is TGTGCCAGCAGCTCTTCCGGAGAAGAGACCCAGTACTTC.

The chain carries TRBV5-4 and TRBJ2-1; weak D call: TRBD2 (5 bases). The germline V and J ends were trimmed by 4 bases and 4 bases, with 15 bases remaining between them. This CDR3 contains 15 residues. Germline loops: CDR1 SGHNT, CDR2 YYREEE (reference sequence). The CDR3 sequence: CASSLEDVAYNEQFF. DNA for the CDR3: TGTGCCAGCAGCCTGGAGGATGTAGCGTACAATGAGCAGTTCTTC. The complete variable domain, with remaining parts taken from reference TRBV5-4 and TRBJ2-1, reads ETGVTQSPTHLIKTRGQQVTLRCSSQSGHNTVSWYQQALGQGPQFIFQYYREEENGRGNFPPRFSGLQFPNYSSELNVNALELDDSALYLCASSLEDVAYNEQFFGPGTRLTVL.

This clone appeared a single time. The same CDR3 is also encoded by other DNA sequences in this sample. The chain is built from TRBV28 and TRBJ2-7; 7 nucleotides line up with TRBD1. The germline V gene encodes CDR1 MDHEN and CDR2 SYDVKM. J lost 1 base, V lost 6 bases, and 6 bases had no gene match. The CDR3 covers 14 residues. The CDR3 sequence is CASSSPGQSYEQYF. CDR3 nucleotide sequence: TGTGCCAGCAGCTCCCCGGGACAGTCCTACGAGCAGTACTTC.

The chain joins TRBV30 to TRBJ2-1; 10 bases fit TRBD2. Germline V gene data show CDR1 as GTSNPN and CDR2 as SVGIG (reference sequence). With 2 bases clipped from V and 5 bases from J, the junction kept 3 bases outside the gene matches. This CDR3 has 14 amino acids. The DNA of the CDR3 is TGTGCCTGGAGTCCAGGACTAGCGGACAATGAGCAGTTCTTC. Protein product: CAWSPGLADNEQFF.

The genes are TRBV6-5 and TRBJ1-3, with TRBD1 as a possible D gene (5 bases). This CDR3 spans 13 amino acids. Germline assignment: CDR1 MNHEY and CDR2 SVGAGI. V lost 2 bases to trimming and J lost 7 bases, with 9 bases between them. The CDR3: CASSYRGGNTIYF. In DNA, the CDR3 is TGTGCCAGCAGTTACAGGGGCGGCAACACCATATATTTT.

The table lists this clone with a count of one. The chain joins TRBV24-1 to TRBJ2-1; possible D gene TRBD2, 6 bases. CDR3 length: 13 amino acids. Looked up from germline, CDR1 is KGHDR and CDR2 is SFDVKD. The V and J ends lost 6 bases and 2 bases respectively, with 7 bases between them. The CDR3 region is CATSREAYNEQFF. CDR3 DNA sequence: TGTGCCACCAGTAGGGAGGCCTACAATGAGCAGTTCTTC.

This clone was counted once. The rearrangement uses TRBV5-6 and TRBJ2-3; weak D call: TRBD2 (5 bases). Trimming took off 0 bases at V and 7 bases at J, with 9 bases between the two ends. The CDR3 is 13 residues long. Per germline, CDR1 SGHDT and CDR2 YYEEEE. CDR3 in amino acids: CASSLAGVNTQYF. CDR3 coding DNA: TGTGCCAGCAGCTTGGCCGGGGTAAATACGCAGTATTTT. Together with reference TRBV5-6 and TRBJ2-3, the CDR3 gives the full variable domain: DAGVTQSPTHLIKTRGQQVTLRCSPKSGHDTVSWYQQALGQGPQFIFQYYEEEERQRGNFPDRFSGHQFPNYSSELNVNALLLGDSALYLCASSLAGVNTQYFGPGTRLTVL.

The chain couples TRBV5-6 to TRBJ2-5, with 8 bases lining up with TRBD2. V was clipped by 2 bases and J by 4 bases; unmatched bases: 13. The germline V gene has CDR1 SGHDT and CDR2 YYEEEE. The CDR3 covers 17 residues. The CDR3 DNA sequence: TGTGCCAGCAGCTTTCCAAGCGGGGGAGGTTCGGGAGAGACCCAGTACTTC. This sequence encodes CASSFPSGGGSGETQYF. Full variable domain (rest looked up from reference TRBV5-6 and TRBJ2-5): DAGVTQSPTHLIKTRGQQVTLRCSPKSGHDTVSWYQQALGQGPQFIFQYYEEEERQRGNFPDRFSGHQFPNYSSELNVNALLLGDSALYLCASSFPSGGGSGETQYFGPGTRLLVL.

In its sample, this clone was seen once. The chain has TRBV7-9 and TRBJ1-6, with D perhaps TRBD1 (5 bases). This CDR3 region has 18 residues. V shed 5 bases and J shed 0 bases, with 17 bases lying between them. Looked up from germline, CDR1 is SEHNR and CDR2 is FQNEAQ (reference sequence). CDR3 loop: CASSPRQTPSSYNSPLHF. The CDR3 coding sequence is TGTGCCAGCAGCCCTCGACAGACCCCAAGCTCCTATAATTCACCCCTCCACTTT. The full variable domain, rest sourced from reference TRBV7-9 and TRBJ1-6, is DTGVSQNPRHKITKRGQNVTFRCDPISEHNRLYWYRQTLGQGPEFLTYFQNEAQLEKSRLLSDRFSAERPKGSFSTLEIQRTEQGDSAMYLCASSPRQTPSSYNSPLHFGNGTRLTVT.

Written as DNA, the CDR3 is TGCGCCAGCAGCCAGACGTCTAGCGGGGGGCCCCTAGCCCCCAATGAGCAGTTCTTC. Its translation: CASSQTSSGGPLAPNEQFF. The V gene is TRBV4-3, the J gene TRBJ2-1; 11 bases agree with TRBD2. V was clipped by 3 bases and J by 6 bases; unmatched bases: 16. Germline CDR1 reads LGHNA; CDR2 reads YSLEER. The CDR3 has 19 residues.

V is TRBV2 and J is TRBJ1-2, with TRBD1 matching 9 bases. There are 14 residues in the CDR3. The germline V gene encodes CDR1 SNHLY and CDR2 FYNNEI. Losses at the gene ends were 6 bases for V and 7 bases for J; bases not matched to a gene: 9. The CDR3 sequence is CASREQGATRGYTF. CDR3 DNA: TGTGCCAGCAGGGAACAGGGGGCAACGCGTGGCTACACCTTC.

This chain joins TRBV5-1 and TRBJ2-7, with 9 positions matching TRBD1. The trim removed 4 bases at V and 4 bases at J, leaving 9 bases unmatched. The CDR3 consists of 15 residues. Germline CDR1 and CDR2: SGHRS and YFSETQ. This CDR3 is CASSNTGTGPYEQYF. In DNA form, the CDR3 reads TGCGCCAGCAGCAACACCGGGACAGGGCCTTACGAGCAGTACTTC.

J is TRBJ2-3 and V is TRBV9, with TRBD2 matching 8 bases. CDR3 length equals 16 residues. Trimming cost V 0 bases and J 2 bases; bases outside gene matches: 5. Germline values: CDR1 SGDLS, CDR2 YYNGEE. CDR3 nucleotides: TGTGCCAGCAGCGTAGGAACTAGCGGCCTCACAGATACGCAGTATTTT. Protein sequence: CASSVGTSGLTDTQYF.

The chain is built from TRBV2 and TRBJ1-3; D gene ambiguous. The CDR3 sequence is 15 residues long. Germline CDR1 and CDR2: SNHLY and FYNNEI. V was trimmed by 4 bases and J by 0 bases, leaving 10 bases between them. This CDR3 reads CASSVEGNSGNTIYF. The CDR3 bases are TGTGCCAGCAGTGTTGAGGGTAACTCTGGAAACACCATATATTTT.

This chain uses TRBV6-2 or TRBV6-3 with TRBJ2-2; TRBD2 agrees at 16 bases. Germline V gives CDR1 MNHEY, CDR2 SVGEGT. J lost 4 bases, V lost 0 bases, and 2 bases had no gene match. This CDR3 is 18 amino acids long. CDR3 amino acids: CASSYSGTSGRATGELFF. CDR3 DNA: TGTGCCAGCAGTTACTCCGGGACTAGCGGGAGGGCCACCGGGGAGCTGTTTTTT.

V and J are TRBV2 and TRBJ2-7; 7 bases line up with TRBD1. Germline trimming cut 7 bases from V and 2 bases from J; bases unmatched to any gene: 2. The CDR3 sequence is 12 residues long. Germline V gene data show CDR1 as SNHLY and CDR2 as FYNNEI. In nucleotides, the CDR3 is TGTGCCAGCAATAGGGGGCCCTACGAGCAGTACTTC. Protein product: CASNRGPYEQYF. Complete variable domain (other parts from reference TRBV2 and TRBJ2-7): EPEVTQTPSHQVTQMGQEVILRCVPISNHLYFYWYRQILGQKVEFLVSFYNNEISEKSEIFDDQFSVERPDGSNFTLKIRSTKLEDSAMYFCASNRGPYEQYFGPGTRLTVT.

The genes are TRBV5-1 and TRBJ1-1; D might be TRBD1 (6 bases). Germline V gene lookup returns CDR1 SGHRS and CDR2 YFSETQ. The CDR3 is made up of 15 amino acids. V dropped 2 bases and J dropped 2 bases, with 13 bases sitting between them. The CDR3 DNA reads TGCGCCAGCAGCTTCGGCCCCAGGGGAAACACTGAAGCTTTCTTT. It is translated as CASSFGPRGNTEAFF. Using reference TRBV5-1 and TRBJ1-1 for the parts outside the CDR3, the full variable domain is KAGVTQTPRYLIKTRGQQVTLSCSPISGHRSVSWYQQTPGQGLQFLFEYFSETQRNKGNFPGRFSGRQFSNSRSEMNVSTLELGDSALYLCASSFGPRGNTEAFFGQGTRLTVV.

V and J are TRBV3-1 (or the pseudogene TRBV3-2) and TRBJ2-1; D perhaps matches TRBD2 (7 bases). Trimming took 2 bases from V and 7 from J, leaving 15 bases between them. The CDR3 has 15 residues. Germline assignment: CDR1 LGHDT and CDR2 YNNKEL (reference sequence). Here the CDR3 reads CASSQRGAPLNEQFF. The CDR3 DNA sequence: TGTGCCAGCAGCCAACGGGGGGCCCCCCTTAATGAGCAGTTCTTC.

J is TRBJ1-1 and V is TRBV10-1, with D tentatively TRBD1 (6 bases). Germline lookup yields CDR1 WNHNN and CDR2 SYGVQD (reference sequence). This CDR3 comprises 15 residues. The V end was cut by 0 bases, the J end by 5 bases, with 13 bases between. The CDR3 loop is CASSESRGGGTEAFF. Here the CDR3 DNA reads TGCGCCAGCAGTGAGTCGCGGGGAGGGGGGACTGAAGCTTTCTTT.

This clone has more than one count but fewer than ten. The V gene is TRBV18, the J gene TRBJ1-6; perhaps TRBD1 as D (6 bases). The germline V gene encodes CDR1 KGHSH and CDR2 LQKENI. CDR3 length equals 15 residues. The V end was cut by 4 bases, the J end by 6 bases, with 13 bases between. The CDR3 region is CASSLLQGSNSPLHF. CDR3 coding DNA: TGTGCCAGCTCACTACTACAGGGCTCTAATTCACCCCTCCACTTT. The variable domain in full, with the rest retrieved from reference TRBV18 and TRBJ1-6, is NAGVMQNPRHLVRRRGQEARLRCSPMKGHSHVYWYRQLPEEGLKFMVYLQKENIIDESGMPKERFSAEFPKEGPSILRIQQVVRGDSAAYFCASSLLQGSNSPLHFGNGTRLTVT.

The V and J genes are TRBV4-2 and TRBJ1-5, with D possibly TRBD1 on 5 matching bases. The CDR3 runs 13 residues. Deletions cut 0 bases from V and 8 bases from J, with 8 bases between. Germline CDR1 and CDR2: LGHNA and YNFKEQ. The chain's CDR3 is CASSQDRGKPQHF. CDR3 in DNA: TGTGCCAGCAGCCAAGATCGGGGGAAGCCCCAGCATTTT.